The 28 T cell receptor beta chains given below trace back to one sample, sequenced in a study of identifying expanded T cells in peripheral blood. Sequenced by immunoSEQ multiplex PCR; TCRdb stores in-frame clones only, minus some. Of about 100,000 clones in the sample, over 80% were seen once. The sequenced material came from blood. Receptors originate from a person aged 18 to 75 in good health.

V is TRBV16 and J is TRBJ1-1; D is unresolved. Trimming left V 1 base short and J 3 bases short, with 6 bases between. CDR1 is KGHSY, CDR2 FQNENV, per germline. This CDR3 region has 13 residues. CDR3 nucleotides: TGTGCCAGCAGCCAATTGATAGACACTGAAGCTTTCTTT. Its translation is CASSQLIDTEAFF.

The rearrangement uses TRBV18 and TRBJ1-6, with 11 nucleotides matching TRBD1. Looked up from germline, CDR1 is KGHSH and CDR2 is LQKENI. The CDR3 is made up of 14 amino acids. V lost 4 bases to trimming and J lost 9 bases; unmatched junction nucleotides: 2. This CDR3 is CASSRDRGISPLHF. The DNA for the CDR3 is TGTGCCAGCTCACGGGACAGGGGGATTTCACCCCTCCACTTT.

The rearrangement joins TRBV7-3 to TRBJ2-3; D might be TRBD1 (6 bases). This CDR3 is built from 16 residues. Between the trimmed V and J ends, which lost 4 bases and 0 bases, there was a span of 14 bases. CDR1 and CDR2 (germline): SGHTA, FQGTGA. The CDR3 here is CASSWGRQASTDTQYF. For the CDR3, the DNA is TGTGCCAGCAGCTGGGGCAGACAGGCTAGCACAGATACGCAGTATTTT.

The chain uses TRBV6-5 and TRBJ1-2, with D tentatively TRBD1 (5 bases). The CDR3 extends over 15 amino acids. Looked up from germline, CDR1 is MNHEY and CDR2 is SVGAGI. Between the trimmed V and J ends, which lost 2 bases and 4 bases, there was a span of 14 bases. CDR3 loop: CASSYLAGEGYGYTF. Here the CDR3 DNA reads TGTGCCAGCAGTTACCTGGCGGGGGAGGGCTATGGCTACACCTTC.

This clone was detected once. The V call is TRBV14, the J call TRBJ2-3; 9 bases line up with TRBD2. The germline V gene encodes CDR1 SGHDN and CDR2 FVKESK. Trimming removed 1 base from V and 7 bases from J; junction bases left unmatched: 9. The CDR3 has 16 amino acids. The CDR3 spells CASSQGTAGGRNTQYF. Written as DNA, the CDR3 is TGTGCCAGCAGCCAAGGGACAGCGGGGGGCCGGAATACGCAGTATTTT.

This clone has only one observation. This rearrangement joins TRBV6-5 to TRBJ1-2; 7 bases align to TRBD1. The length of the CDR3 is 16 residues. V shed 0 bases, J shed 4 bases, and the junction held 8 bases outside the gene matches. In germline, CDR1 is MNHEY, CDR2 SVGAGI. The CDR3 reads CASSYSRGLSSYGYTF. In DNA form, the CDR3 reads TGTGCCAGCAGTTACTCGAGGGGGCTCTCATCCTATGGCTACACCTTC.

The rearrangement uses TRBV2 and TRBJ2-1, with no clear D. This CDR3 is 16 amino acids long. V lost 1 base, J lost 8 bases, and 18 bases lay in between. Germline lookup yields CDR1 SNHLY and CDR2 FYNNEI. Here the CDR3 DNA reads TGTGCCAGCAGTGAAGATTACGCCCCACACGACGATGAGCAGTTCTTC. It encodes CASSEDYAPHDDEQFF. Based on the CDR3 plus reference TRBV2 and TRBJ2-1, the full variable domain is EPEVTQTPSHQVTQMGQEVILRCVPISNHLYFYWYRQILGQKVEFLVSFYNNEISEKSEIFDDQFSVERPDGSNFTLKIRSTKLEDSAMYFCASSEDYAPHDDEQFFGPGTRLTVL.

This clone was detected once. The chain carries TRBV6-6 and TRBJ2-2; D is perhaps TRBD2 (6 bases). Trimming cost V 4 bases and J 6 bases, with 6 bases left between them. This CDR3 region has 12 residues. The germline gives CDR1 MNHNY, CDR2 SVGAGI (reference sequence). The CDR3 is CASSWGAGELFF. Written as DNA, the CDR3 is TGTGCCAGCAGTTGGGGGGCCGGGGAGCTGTTTTTT.

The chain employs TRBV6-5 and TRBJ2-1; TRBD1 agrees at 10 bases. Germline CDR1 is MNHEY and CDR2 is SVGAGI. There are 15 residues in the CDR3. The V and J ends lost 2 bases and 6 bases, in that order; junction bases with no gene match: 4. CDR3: CASSYGGTGANEQFF. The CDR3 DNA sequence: TGTGCCAGCAGTTACGGAGGGACAGGGGCCAATGAGCAGTTCTTC.

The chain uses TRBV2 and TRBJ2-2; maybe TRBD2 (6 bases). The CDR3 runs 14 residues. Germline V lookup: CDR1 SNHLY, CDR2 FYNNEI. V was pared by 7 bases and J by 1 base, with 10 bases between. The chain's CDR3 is CASKEGLNTGELFF. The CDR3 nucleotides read TGTGCCAGCAAGGAGGGCCTGAACACCGGGGAGCTGTTTTTT.

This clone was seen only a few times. CDR3 sequence: CASSLDLTSKYF. DNA for the CDR3: TGTGCCAGCAGCTTAGATTTGACTAGCAAGTATTTT. The chain links TRBV13 to TRBJ2-3, with 7 bases fitting TRBD2. Trimming took 1 base from V and 13 from J; bases not matched to a gene: 5. The CDR3 runs 12 residues. The germline V gene encodes CDR1 PRHDT and CDR2 FYEKMQ (reference sequence).

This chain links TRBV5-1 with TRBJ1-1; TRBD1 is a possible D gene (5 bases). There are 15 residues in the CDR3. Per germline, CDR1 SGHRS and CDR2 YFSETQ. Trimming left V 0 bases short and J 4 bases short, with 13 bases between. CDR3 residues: CASSLGRGVGTEAFF. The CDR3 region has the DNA TGCGCCAGCAGCTTGGGGAGGGGCGTCGGCACTGAAGCTTTCTTT.

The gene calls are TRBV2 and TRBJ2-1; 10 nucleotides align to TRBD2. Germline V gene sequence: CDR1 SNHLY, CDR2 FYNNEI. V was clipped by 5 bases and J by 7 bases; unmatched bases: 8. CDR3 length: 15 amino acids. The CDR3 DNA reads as TGTGCCAGCAGTAGCCTTAGCGGGAGGAGGAATGAGCAGTTCTTC. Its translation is CASSSLSGRRNEQFF.

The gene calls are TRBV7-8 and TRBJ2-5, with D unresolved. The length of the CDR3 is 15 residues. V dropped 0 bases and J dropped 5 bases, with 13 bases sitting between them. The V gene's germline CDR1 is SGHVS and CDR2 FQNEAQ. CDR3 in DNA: TGTGCCAGCAGCTTAGCGTCCGACCCCCGGGAGACCCAGTACTTC. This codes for CASSLASDPRETQYF.

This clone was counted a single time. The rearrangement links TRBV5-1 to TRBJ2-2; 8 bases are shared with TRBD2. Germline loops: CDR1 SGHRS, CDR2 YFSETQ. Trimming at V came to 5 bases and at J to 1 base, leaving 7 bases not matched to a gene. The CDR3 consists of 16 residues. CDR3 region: CASSYSGIGNTGELFF. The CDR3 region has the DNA TGCGCCAGCAGTTATAGCGGGATCGGGAACACCGGGGAGCTGTTTTTT.

The CDR3 DNA is TGTGCCATATCAGACGGAGGCAATCAGCCCCAGCATTTT. Protein sequence: CAISDGGNQPQHF. The chain carries TRBV10-3 and TRBJ1-5; no clear D. The CDR3 has 13 amino acids. V was cut by 9 bases and J by 2 bases, with 11 bases left in between. Per the germline V gene, CDR1 is ENHRY and CDR2 is SYGVKD.

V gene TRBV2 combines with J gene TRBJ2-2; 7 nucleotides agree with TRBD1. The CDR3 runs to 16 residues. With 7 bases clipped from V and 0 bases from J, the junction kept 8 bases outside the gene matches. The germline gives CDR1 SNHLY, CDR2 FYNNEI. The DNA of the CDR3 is TGTGCCAGCAACCCACGGGGACAGTCGAACACCGGGGAGCTGTTTTTT. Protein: CASNPRGQSNTGELFF.

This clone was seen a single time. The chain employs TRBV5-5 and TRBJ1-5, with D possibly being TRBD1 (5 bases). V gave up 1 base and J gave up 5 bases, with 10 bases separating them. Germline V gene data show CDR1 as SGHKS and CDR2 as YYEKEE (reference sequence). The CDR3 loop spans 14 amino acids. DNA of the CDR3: TGTGCCAGCAGCTTGCAAGGGGTGGATCAGCCCCAGCATTTT. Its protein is CASSLQGVDQPQHF. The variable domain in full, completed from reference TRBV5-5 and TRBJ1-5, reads DAGVTQSPTHLIKTRGQQVTLRCSPISGHKSVSWYQQVLGQGPQFIFQYYEKEERGRGNFPDRFSARQFPNYSSELNVNALLLGDSALYLCASSLQGVDQPQHFGDGTRLSIL.

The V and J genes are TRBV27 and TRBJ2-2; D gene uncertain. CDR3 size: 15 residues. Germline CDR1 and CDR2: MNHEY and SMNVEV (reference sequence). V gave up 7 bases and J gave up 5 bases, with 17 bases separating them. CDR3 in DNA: TGTGCCAGCACCTCTCGGGCCCTGGGGACCGGGGAGCTGTTTTTT. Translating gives CASTSRALGTGELFF.

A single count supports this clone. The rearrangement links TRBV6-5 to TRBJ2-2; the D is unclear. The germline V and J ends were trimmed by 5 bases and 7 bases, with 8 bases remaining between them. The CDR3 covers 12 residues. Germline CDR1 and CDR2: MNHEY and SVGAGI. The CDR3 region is CASSPRIGELFF. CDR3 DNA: TGTGCCAGCAGTCCTAGGATCGGGGAGCTGTTTTTT.

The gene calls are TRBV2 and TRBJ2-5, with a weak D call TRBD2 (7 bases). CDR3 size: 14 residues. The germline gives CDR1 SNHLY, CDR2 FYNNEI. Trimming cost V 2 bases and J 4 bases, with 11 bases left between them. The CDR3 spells CASSEQGRGETQYF. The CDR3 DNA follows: TGTGCCAGCAGTGAACAGGGGAGGGGAGAGACCCAGTACTTC. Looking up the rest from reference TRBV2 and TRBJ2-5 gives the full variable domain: EPEVTQTPSHQVTQMGQEVILRCVPISNHLYFYWYRQILGQKVEFLVSFYNNEISEKSEIFDDQFSVERPDGSNFTLKIRSTKLEDSAMYFCASSEQGRGETQYFGPGTRLLVL.

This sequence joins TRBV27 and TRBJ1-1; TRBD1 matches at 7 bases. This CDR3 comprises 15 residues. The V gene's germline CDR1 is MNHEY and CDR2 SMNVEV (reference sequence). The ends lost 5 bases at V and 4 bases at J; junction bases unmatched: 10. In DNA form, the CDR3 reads TGTGCCAGCAGTCCGCTGACAGGGAGGGCCACTGAAGCTTTCTTT. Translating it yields CASSPLTGRATEAFF.

This chain's CDR3 is CASSGETGPYEQYF. In DNA form, the CDR3 reads TGTGCCAGCAGTGGGGAAACAGGGCCCTACGAGCAGTACTTC. J is TRBJ2-7 and V is TRBV2; D might be TRBD1 (6 bases). Trimming took off 4 bases at V and 2 bases at J, with 12 bases between the two ends. Germline V lookup: CDR1 SNHLY, CDR2 FYNNEI. The CDR3 is 14 residues long.

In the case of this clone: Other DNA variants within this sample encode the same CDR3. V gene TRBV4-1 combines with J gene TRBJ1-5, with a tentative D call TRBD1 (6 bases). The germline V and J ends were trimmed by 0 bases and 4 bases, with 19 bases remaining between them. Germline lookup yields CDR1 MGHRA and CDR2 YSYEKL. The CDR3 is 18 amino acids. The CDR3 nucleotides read TGCGCCAGCAGCCAAGATAGGGGGGCAGGGGCGCGGAATCAGCCCCAGCATTTT. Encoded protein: CASSQDRGAGARNQPQHF.

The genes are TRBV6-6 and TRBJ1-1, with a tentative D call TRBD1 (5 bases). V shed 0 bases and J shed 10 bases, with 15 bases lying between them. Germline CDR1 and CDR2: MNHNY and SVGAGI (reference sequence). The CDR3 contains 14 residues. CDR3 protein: CASSYSGQRKGAFF. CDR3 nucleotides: TGTGCCAGCAGTTACTCGGGGCAGAGGAAGGGAGCTTTCTTT.

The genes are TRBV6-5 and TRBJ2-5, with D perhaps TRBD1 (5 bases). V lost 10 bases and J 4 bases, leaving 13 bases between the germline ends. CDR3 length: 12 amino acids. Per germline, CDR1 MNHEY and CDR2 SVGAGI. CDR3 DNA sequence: TGTGCCACACAAGGGGCAGGAGAGACCCAGTACTTC. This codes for CATQGAGETQYF.

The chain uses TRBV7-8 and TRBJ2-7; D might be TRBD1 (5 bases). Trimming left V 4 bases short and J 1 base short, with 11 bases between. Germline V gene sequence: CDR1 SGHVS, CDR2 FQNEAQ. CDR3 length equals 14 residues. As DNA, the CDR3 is TGTGCCAGCAGCTCCAGGGTTAGGTCCTACGAGCAGTACTTC. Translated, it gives CASSSRVRSYEQYF.

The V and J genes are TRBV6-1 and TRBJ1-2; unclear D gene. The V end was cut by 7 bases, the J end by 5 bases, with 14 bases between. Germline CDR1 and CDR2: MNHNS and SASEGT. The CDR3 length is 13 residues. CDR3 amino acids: CASIPPLSYGYTF. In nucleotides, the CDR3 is TGTGCCAGCATCCCCCCCCTAAGTTATGGCTACACCTTC.